This T cell receptor beta chain was identified in a study of T-cell memory formation after mild COVID-19. This clonotype has more than one count but fewer than ten. Using its own MiXCR run on the 5' RACE reads, TCRdb lists one record per CDR3 protein. The sample includes 200,000 or so distinct CDR3 sequences, 9.5% to 10% of them seen just once. V dropped 7 bases and J dropped 0; count of bases not matched to a gene: 3. Germline CDR1 and CDR2: SGHRS and YFSETQ. There are 14 residues in the CDR3. The J gene is TRBJ2-2, the V gene TRBV5-1; the match to TRBD1 covers 7 bases. Sequencing was done on a sample of PBMCs or a T cell subset sorted from them (not recorded which). This clonotype was sampled from a young man who had mild COVID-19 (a few samples of this study predate the infection). Cell type and time point are not known. In nucleotides, the CDR3 is TGCGCCAGCGCGGACAGGACGAACACCGGGGAGCTGTTTTTT. This encodes CASADRTNTGELFF.